Presented here are 18 T cell receptor beta chains from one specimen sequenced in a study of regulatory T cells in long-lasting Graves disease. Regarding time point: newly diagnosed GD, antithyroid drugs for less than 3 months. Following extraction of RNA from PBMCs, that RNA was used to make the TCR library. According to the study, TCR beta libraries were built with iRepertoire HTBI primers and CDR3-region Arm-PCR. TCRdb re-called the multiplex PCR reads with MiXCR, one entry per CDR3 protein. Altogether about 430,000 distinct CDR3 sequences are present, approximately 16% being singletons, with the ten largest covering approximately 8%. The sample was also linked to a second study, of T cells in Graves' hyperthyroidism and ophthalmopathy.

Here the sequenced sample was peripheral blood mononuclear cells (PBMCs), taken at new diagnosis, from a patient treated with antithyroid drugs. The receptor set was obtained from a woman in her 40s with Graves disease.

This clonotype was counted between two and nine times. The chain is built from TRBV7-2 and TRBJ1-5, with D hard to call. V shed 1 base and J shed 3 bases, with 7 bases lying between them. The CDR3 loop spans 14 amino acids. Germline values: CDR1 SGHTA, CDR2 FQGNSA. The CDR3 nucleotides read TGTGCCAGCAGCTTAGTAGGGATCAATCAGCCCCAGCATTTT. Translating it yields CASSLVGINQPQHF.

The CDR3 bases are TGTGCTAGTGGGCGACTAGGCCACGAGCAGTACTTC. Its protein product is CASGRLGHEQYF. The chain has TRBV12-5 and TRBJ2-7; a weak D match, TRBD2 (6 bases). CDR3 length: 12 amino acids. Trimming cost V 6 bases and J 5 bases, with 11 bases left between them. The germline V gene has CDR1 LGHNT and CDR2 FRNRAP.

This chain connects TRBV14 to TRBJ2-1; 8 nucleotides agree with TRBD2. The length of the CDR3 is 17 residues. V was clipped by 3 bases and J by 0 bases; unmatched bases: 7. The germline V gene encodes CDR1 SGHDN and CDR2 FVKESK. CDR3 bases: TGTGCCAGCAGCCATACTAGCGGATCTAGCTCCTACAATGAGCAGTTCTTC. As protein: CASSHTSGSSSYNEQFF.

This clonotype was recorded at least ten times. The chain has TRBV7-2 and TRBJ2-1; perhaps TRBD1 as D (6 bases). Per germline, CDR1 SGHTA and CDR2 FQGNSA. This CDR3 region has 15 residues. Trimming removed 1 base from V and 3 bases from J, with 10 bases in between. CDR3 in DNA: TGTGCCAGCAGCTTAGAAGGACAGAACTACAATGAGCAGTTCTTC. Translation gives CASSLEGQNYNEQFF.

This clonotype was recorded many times. This chain connects TRBV2 to TRBJ2-3, with 7 positions matching TRBD1. Germline lookup yields CDR1 SNHLY and CDR2 FYNNEI. V shed 8 bases, J shed 0 bases, and the junction held 14 bases outside the gene matches. CDR3 length: 17 residues. In nucleotides, the CDR3 is TGTGCCAGCGCTTCCTCGGGACAGCCGATTAGCACAGATACGCAGTATTTT. Amino acids: CASASSGQPISTDTQYF.

This clonotype came up a few times. This likely comes from a read error, as the CDR3 has no conserved phenylalanine or tryptophan at its end. The J gene is TRBJ1-4, the V gene TRBV7-9; no clear D. Germline V gene data show CDR1 as SEHNR and CDR2 as FQNEAQ (reference sequence). V dropped 7 bases and J dropped 12 bases, with 12 bases sitting between them. The CDR3 is 11 residues long. The CDR3 protein is CASTYSGELFL. As DNA, the CDR3 is TGTGCCAGCACCTACTCCGGTGAACTGTTTTTA.

This clonotype came up many times. The chain uses TRBV6-1 and TRBJ1-1; TRBD1 agrees at 7 bases. The CDR3 is 12 amino acids. The trim removed 5 bases at V and 8 bases at J, leaving 5 bases unmatched. Germline-derived CDR1 and CDR2 are MNHNS and SASEGT. CDR3 protein: CASSPRQGEAFF. The CDR3 DNA follows: TGTGCCAGCAGTCCTCGACAGGGCGAAGCTTTCTTT.

The chain joins TRBV11-3 to TRBJ2-3; TRBD1 matches at 7 bases. CDR1 SGHNT and CDR2 YENEEA come from the germline V gene. Trimming removed 7 bases from V and 4 bases from J; junction bases left unmatched: 5. The CDR3 covers 13 residues. This CDR3 reads CASKPQGPDTQYF. The CDR3 DNA reads TGTGCCAGCAAGCCACAGGGGCCAGATACGCAGTATTTT.

This clonotype was picked up many times. The gene calls are TRBV20-1 and TRBJ2-7; maybe TRBD2 (6 bases). This CDR3 has 13 amino acids. The germline gives CDR1 DFQATT, CDR2 SNEGSKA (reference sequence). CDR3 loop: CSPEGLQEREQYF. The DNA for the CDR3 is TGCAGCCCCGAGGGACTGCAAGAGCGCGAGCAGTACTTC.

In its sample, this clonotype was seen many times. This sequence joins TRBV4-2 and TRBJ2-2, with 7 positions matching TRBD2. After removal of 0 bases from V and 4 bases from J, the junction contained 5 bases not matched to a gene. The length of the CDR3 is 16 residues. CDR1 and CDR2 from the germline V gene are LGHNA and YNFKEQ. The CDR3 here is CASSQDVGGSTGELFF. CDR3 DNA sequence: TGTGCCAGCAGCCAAGATGTGGGAGGGTCCACCGGGGAGCTGTTTTTT.

The chain recombines TRBV19 with TRBJ2-1; tentatively, D is TRBD2 (5 bases). The V end lost 4 bases, the J end lost 9 bases, and 13 bases lay between the germline ends. In germline, CDR1 is LNHDA, CDR2 SQIVND (reference sequence). There are 13 residues in the CDR3. The CDR3 bases are TGTGCCAGTAGTAAAATAGACGGAGGTGAGCAGTTCTTC. Translation gives CASSKIDGGEQFF.

This clonotype was picked up many times. The chain has TRBV28 and TRBJ2-6; 9 bases match TRBD1. The CDR3 has 17 amino acids. The trim removed 6 bases at V and 1 base at J, leaving 7 bases unmatched. Germline loops: CDR1 MDHEN, CDR2 SYDVKM. CDR3 sequence (DNA): TGTGCCAGCAGCGGACAGGGGACGGGTTCTGGGGCCAACGTCCTGACTTTC. Residues: CASSGQGTGSGANVLTF.

This clonotype has at least ten counts. The gene calls are TRBV7-2 and TRBJ2-1, with 8 bases lining up with TRBD2. The V gene's germline CDR1 is SGHTA and CDR2 FQGNSA. With V trimmed by 3 bases and J by 5 bases, 3 bases remained unmatched. The CDR3 contains 14 residues. The CDR3 here is CASSLSGGNNEQFF. CDR3 nucleotides: TGTGCCAGCAGCTTGTCGGGAGGGAACAATGAGCAGTTCTTC.

This clonotype was seen only a few times. The CDR3 nucleotides read TGTGCCAGCAACGAGGACGTTGGGGGACTCACAGATACGCAGTATTTT. Its protein product is CASNEDVGGLTDTQYF. The chain recombines TRBV5-5 with TRBJ2-3; possibly TRBD2 for D (6 bases). Deletions cut 6 bases from V and 2 bases from J, with 19 bases between. Looked up from germline, CDR1 is SGHKS and CDR2 is YYEKEE (reference sequence). The CDR3 extends over 16 amino acids.

This clonotype was observed many times. The CDR3 loop is CASSLLGTGNQPQHF. For the CDR3, the DNA is TGTGCCAGCAGTTTATTGGGGACAGGCAATCAGCCCCAGCATTTT. This chain joins TRBV27 and TRBJ1-5, with 7 bases matching TRBD1. J was trimmed by 2 bases and V by 1 base; bases with no gene match: 2. CDR1 and CDR2 (germline): MNHEY, SMNVEV (reference sequence). There are 15 residues in the CDR3.

Of note for this clonotype: This is likely a read error, given that the CDR3 carries no conserved phenylalanine or tryptophan at its end. The CDR3 DNA reads TGCGCCAGCAGCTTGGGCGGGGGATCCTACAATGAGCAGTTCTCC. Translating gives CASSLGGGSYNEQFS. The rearrangement uses TRBV5-1 and TRBJ2-1, with 7 bases aligning to TRBD2. The germline V gene has CDR1 SGHRS and CDR2 YFSETQ. The trim removed 0 bases at V and 1 base at J, leaving 1 base unmatched. CDR3 length equals 15 residues.

The chain is built from TRBV6-2 or TRBV6-3 and TRBJ2-7, with TRBD2 matching 7 bases. With V trimmed by 5 bases and J by 0 bases, 4 bases remained unmatched. The germline CDR1 and CDR2 sequences are MNHEY and SVGEGT. The CDR3 spans 14 residues. The CDR3 nucleotides are TGTGCCAGCAGTCGCCTAGCGGACTCCTACGAGCAGTACTTC. The encoded protein is CASSRLADSYEQYF.

This clonotype was found a few times. The V gene is TRBV10-1, the J gene TRBJ2-1, with D perhaps matching TRBD2 (6 bases). V lost 10 bases to trimming and J lost 10 bases, with 26 bases between them. Germline V gives CDR1 WNHNN, CDR2 SYGVQD (reference sequence). CDR3 length: 15 residues. The CDR3 sequence: CAITVGGGPSSEQFF. The CDR3 DNA is TGCGCCATTACGGTGGGGGGAGGCCCTTCGAGCGAGCAGTTCTTC.